A selection of T cell receptor beta chains follows, all from one sample in a study of blood T cell repertoires in COVID-19. Profiled with immunoSEQ multiplex PCR; TCRdb holds only in-frame clones, not every one. This sample has 300,000 to 400,000 clones; over 80% occur once, and the top ten carry approximately 10%. Sequenced material: peripheral blood. The receptors shown here come from a man aged 25-40 years with COVID-19, enrolled during active disease. Each CDR3 is given with its conserved first and last residue. Fields, in order: D gene, clone size, V gene, J gene, CDR3 protein, CDR3 DNA. The D gene is left open where the match is weak. Rows give clone size only sometimes, using once, few, many, or a class for an expanded clone.

D gene: -
clone size: once
V gene: TRBV28
J gene: TRBJ2-4
CDR3 protein: CASSPERKNIQYF
CDR3 DNA: TGTGCCAGCAGCCCGGAGAGAAAAAACATTCAGTACTTC

D gene: -
clone size: -
V gene: TRBV6-5
J gene: TRBJ2-1
CDR3 protein: CASSYWGVNEQFF
CDR3 DNA: TGTGCCAGCAGTTACTGGGGGGTGAATGAGCAGTTCTTC

D gene: TRBD1
clone size: -
V gene: TRBV6-1
J gene: TRBJ2-3
CDR3 protein: CASSAQQGWTTDTQYF
CDR3 DNA: TGTGCCAGCAGTGCCCAACAGGGGTGGACGACAGATACGCAGTATTTT

D gene: -
clone size: -
V gene: TRBV6-1
J gene: TRBJ2-3
CDR3 protein: CASSEGPGGTDTQYF
CDR3 DNA: TGTGCCAGCAGTGAAGGCCCCGGAGGCACAGATACGCAGTATTTT

D gene: TRBD1
clone size: -
V gene: TRBV6-6
J gene: TRBJ1-1
CDR3 protein: CASSPRTGELMNTEAFF
CDR3 DNA: TGTGCCAGCAGTCCCAGGACAGGGGAACTCATGAACACTGAAGCTTTCTTT

D gene: TRBD1
clone size: -
V gene: TRBV6-5
J gene: TRBJ1-2
CDR3 protein: CASRIQGASNYGYTF
CDR3 DNA: TGTGCCAGCAGGATACAGGGGGCTTCTAACTATGGCTACACCTTC

D gene: TRBD1
clone size: -
V gene: TRBV19
J gene: TRBJ1-2
CDR3 protein: CASSIGLRVNRGGWNGYTF
CDR3 DNA: TGTGCCAGTAGTATAGGCCTCCGGGTAAACAGGGGAGGTTGGAATGGCTACACCTTC

D gene: -
clone size: -
V gene: TRBV12-3/TRBV12-4
J gene: TRBJ2-5
CDR3 protein: CASSPQIQETQYF
CDR3 DNA: TGTGCCAGCAGCCCCCAGATTCAGGAGACCCAGTACTTC

D gene: TRBD1
clone size: -
V gene: TRBV5-1
J gene: TRBJ1-3
CDR3 protein: CASSSSGQGATIYF
CDR3 DNA: TGCGCCAGCAGCTCCTCGGGCCAGGGGGCCACCATATATTTT

D gene: TRBD1
clone size: -
V gene: TRBV7-2
J gene: TRBJ2-5
CDR3 protein: CASSFGTGLRAQYF
CDR3 DNA: TGTGCCAGCAGCTTCGGGACAGGACTAAGGGCCCAGTACTTC

D gene: TRBD1
clone size: -
V gene: TRBV6-5
J gene: TRBJ1-5
CDR3 protein: CASCWDSDYQPQHF
CDR3 DNA: TGTGCCAGCTGCTGGGACAGTGACTATCAGCCCCAGCATTTT

D gene: -
clone size: once
V gene: TRBV18
J gene: TRBJ2-7
CDR3 protein: CASSPFAEYEQYF
CDR3 DNA: TGTGCCAGCTCACCGTTCGCGGAGTACGAGCAGTACTTC

D gene: -
clone size: -
V gene: TRBV3-1/TRBV3-2
J gene: TRBJ1-2
CDR3 protein: CASSQSEAYGYTF
CDR3 DNA: TGTGCCAGCAGCCAATCGGAGGCCTATGGCTACACCTTC

D gene: -
clone size: -
V gene: TRBV28
J gene: TRBJ2-1
CDR3 protein: CASALGVVNEQFF
CDR3 DNA: TGTGCCAGCGCCCTCGGAGTGGTCAATGAGCAGTTCTTC

D gene: TRBD1
clone size: -
V gene: TRBV7-6
J gene: TRBJ2-5
CDR3 protein: CASSLALLHTGGAGKTQYF
CDR3 DNA: TGTGCCAGCAGCTTAGCCCTACTTCACACAGGGGGCGCCGGAAAGACCCAGTACTTC

D gene: -
clone size: -
V gene: TRBV27
J gene: TRBJ1-2
CDR3 protein: CASKQRGANVPGYGYTF
CDR3 DNA: TGTGCCAGCAAACAACGCGGGGCGAACGTGCCAGGGTATGGCTACACCTTC

D gene: -
clone size: -
V gene: TRBV5-4
J gene: TRBJ2-2
CDR3 protein: CASSLAQNTGELFF
CDR3 DNA: TGTGCCAGCAGCTTGGCCCAAAACACCGGGGAGCTGTTTTTT

D gene: -
clone size: -
V gene: TRBV6-5
J gene: TRBJ2-7
CDR3 protein: CASSYSDDSPLSEQYF
CDR3 DNA: TGTGCCAGCAGTTACAGCGACGACTCCCCCCTTTCTGAGCAGTACTTC

D gene: -
clone size: -
V gene: TRBV9
J gene: TRBJ2-2
CDR3 protein: CASSAGTVNTGELFF
CDR3 DNA: TGTGCCAGCTCGGCGGGGACAGTGAACACCGGGGAGCTGTTTTTT

D gene: TRBD1
clone size: -
V gene: TRBV7-8
J gene: TRBJ2-4
CDR3 protein: CASSLRQGDFAKNIQYF
CDR3 DNA: TGTGCCAGCAGCCTACGACAGGGTGATTTCGCCAAAAACATTCAGTACTTC

D gene: -
clone size: -
V gene: TRBV10-3
J gene: TRBJ1-4
CDR3 protein: CAISQIQGTNEKLFF
CDR3 DNA: TGTGCCATCAGTCAAATCCAGGGGACTAATGAAAAACTGTTTTTT

D gene: -
clone size: -
V gene: TRBV18
J gene: TRBJ1-1
CDR3 protein: CASSRDGGGTEAFF
CDR3 DNA: TGTGCCAGCTCACGAGACGGGGGAGGCACTGAAGCTTTCTTT

D gene: -
clone size: -
V gene: TRBV6-2/TRBV6-3
J gene: TRBJ2-7
CDR3 protein: CASSYSISGFYEQYF
CDR3 DNA: TGTGCCAGCAGTTACTCGATCTCAGGTTTCTACGAGCAGTACTTC

D gene: TRBD1
clone size: -
V gene: TRBV28
J gene: TRBJ1-2
CDR3 protein: CASSFDRGHGYTF
CDR3 DNA: TGTGCCAGCAGTTTCGACAGGGGGCATGGCTACACCTTC

D gene: -
clone size: -
V gene: TRBV27
J gene: TRBJ1-4
CDR3 protein: CASRALGGSELFF
CDR3 DNA: TGTGCCAGCAGAGCCCTGGGAGGTAGTGAACTGTTTTTT

D gene: -
clone size: once
V gene: TRBV7-6
J gene: TRBJ1-6
CDR3 protein: CASSFGGADSPLHF
CDR3 DNA: TGTGCCAGCAGCTTTGGGGGGGCGGACTCACCCCTCCACTTT

D gene: TRBD2
clone size: -
V gene: TRBV4-2
J gene: TRBJ2-3
CDR3 protein: CASSQDPVTSEADTQYF
CDR3 DNA: TGTGCCAGCAGCCAAGACCCCGTGACTAGCGAGGCAGATACGCAGTATTTT

D gene: -
clone size: -
V gene: TRBV5-1
J gene: TRBJ1-4
CDR3 protein: CASSLGQGREKLFF
CDR3 DNA: TGCGCCAGCAGTTTAGGTCAGGGCCGTGAAAAACTGTTTTTT

D gene: -
clone size: once
V gene: TRBV27
J gene: TRBJ2-1
CDR3 protein: CASSLDSFSYNEQFF
CDR3 DNA: TGTGCCAGCAGTTTGGACAGTTTTAGCTACAATGAGCAGTTCTTC

D gene: TRBD1
clone size: -
V gene: TRBV5-5
J gene: TRBJ2-7
CDR3 protein: CASSLSFGQAIYEQYF
CDR3 DNA: TGTGCCAGCAGCTTGTCATTTGGACAGGCCATCTACGAGCAGTACTTC

D gene: TRBD2
clone size: -
V gene: TRBV3-1/TRBV3-2
J gene: TRBJ2-1
CDR3 protein: CASSQIGGAGNEQFF
CDR3 DNA: TGTGCCAGCAGCCAGATCGGGGGGGCAGGGAATGAGCAGTTCTTC

D gene: TRBD2
clone size: -
V gene: TRBV9
J gene: TRBJ2-2
CDR3 protein: CASSARTSTFTGELFF
CDR3 DNA: TGTGCCAGCAGCGCCCGGACTAGTACCTTTACCGGGGAGCTGTTTTTT

D gene: TRBD2
clone size: -
V gene: TRBV15
J gene: TRBJ2-3
CDR3 protein: CATSRDVAGATDTQYF
CDR3 DNA: TGTGCCACCAGCAGAGATGTAGCGGGAGCAACCGATACGCAGTATTTT